What follows describes a single TCR beta chain. Per the original data handling: Cell counts per sample came from amplifying reference gene primers. Libraries were prepared by immunoSEQ multiplex PCR; TCRdb keeps only in-frame clonotypes and omits some of them. V, J and clone size reflect that table, while D and trimming were determined from the DNA. In the table there are approximately 180,000 clones, around 76% of which are singletons. The sample is drawn from a study of blood T cell repertoires in COVID-19. On the study more broadly: Collection of acute and convalescent COVID-19 samples took place in the United States, Italy and Spain.

The CDR3 totals 14 residues. Trimming removed 4 bases from V and 7 bases from J; junction bases left unmatched: 4. CDR1 SGHAT and CDR2 FQNNGV come from the germline V gene. The sequencing sample was made of peripheral blood. The origin of this receptor is a woman in her 70s with acute or convalescent COVID-19. The genes are TRBV11-2 and TRBJ2-1, with 10 bases identical to TRBD2. The CDR3 DNA is TGTGCCAGCAGCTCCCCAGCGGGAGGGAATGAGCAGTTCTTC. Its protein product is CASSSPAGGNEQFF.